This T cell receptor beta chain appears in the sequencing data of a study of OX40 agonist ivuxolimab in advanced cancers. Notes on the research overall: The costimulatory receptor OX40 (CD134) was targeted by ivuxolimab, a fully human IgG2 agonistic monoclonal antibody. Intravenous ivuxolimab was administered to patients every 2 weeks at six dose levels: 0.01, 0.1, 0.3, 1.5, 3 and 10 mg/kg. Among the roughly 54 dose-escalation patients, about 20 had hepatocellular carcinoma, roughly 15 melanoma, 9 renal cell carcinoma and 9 head and neck cancer. In the dose-escalation cohort, 82.7% of patients were male, and the mean age was roughly 60 years, with a range of roughly 20 to 80. Patients were allowed to have had prior anti-PD-1, anti-PD-L1 or anti-CTLA-4 therapy, and 40% of the dose-escalation patients had previously received checkpoint inhibitors. Three dose-escalation patients achieved partial responses, one with hepatocellular carcinoma and two with cutaneous melanoma. The point of sequencing TCRbeta in the periphery was to test whether ivuxolimab changed TCR sequence diversity and drove clonal T-cell expansion. The monotherapy dose-escalation portion (N of about 50 patients) of the phase I ivuxolimab trial is reported in the paper.

Taken from cysteine to phenylalanine, the CDR3 has 14 residues. Only the CDR3 part of the read is kept: 42 bases, read in frame from the first base. Here V drops 5 bases and J drops 5 bases, and the junction holds 8 bases not matched to any gene. CDR1 is given as MDHEN and CDR2 as SYDVKM, both from the germline V gene. For this clone: What antigen it recognizes has not been identified. Base qualities are missing; no much larger clone stands one base away.

To sequence the TCRbeta CDR3 region, genomic DNA was isolated from the sorted cells. TCRbeta CDR3 regions were sequenced using the immunoSEQ Assay. In TCRdb, the immuneACCESS table is reduced to in-frame sequences with V and J assigned. These tables do not hold every clone; where another copy was compared, an unresolved V gene accounts for under half, and the others remain unexplained. This sample lists 60,000 to 85,000 clones; roughly 80% were detected once. Of the sample, roughly 1.9% is held by the ten largest clones. The full study reports these points: In partial responders in the 0.1-3.0 mg/kg groups, normalized peripheral clonal expansion was found to be among the lowest, especially among CD8+ T cells. On average, CD8+ T cells showed more expanded clones than CD4+ T cells after ivuxolimab. Which antigens the clonally expanded peripheral T cells were specific for was not determined. Low levels of normalized T-cell clonal expansion were also seen in some patients who did not respond. At doses of 0.1 to 3.0 mg/kg, clonal expansion of both CD4+ and CD8+ blood T cells was observed from baseline to week 6.

The trial excluded patients who had a history of autoimmune disease or who were on systemic immunosuppression. Peripheral blood for TCR sequencing was collected from all dose cohorts at baseline, on cycle 4 day 1, and on cycle 7 day 1. Samples were obtained from an open-label, multicenter, first-in-human phase I dose-escalation trial of ivuxolimab. Adults with locally advanced or metastatic head and neck squamous cell, hepatocellular, melanoma or renal cell carcinoma were enrolled in the trial. Before TCR sequencing, CD4+ T cells and CD8+ T cells were sorted from peripheral blood as separate populations.

The sample here was CD4+ or CD8+ T cells sorted from blood, taken in a trial of the OX40 agonist ivuxolimab. The TCR comes from an adult with an advanced solid tumor such as melanoma, head and neck, liver or kidney cancer. The V gene is TRBV28 and the J gene is TRBJ2-5; 7 nucleotides in the junction match TRBD1. The CDR3 reads CASSGQVEQETQYF. The DNA sequence reads TGTGCCAGCAGTGGACAGGTAGAGCAGGAGACCCAGTACTTC.